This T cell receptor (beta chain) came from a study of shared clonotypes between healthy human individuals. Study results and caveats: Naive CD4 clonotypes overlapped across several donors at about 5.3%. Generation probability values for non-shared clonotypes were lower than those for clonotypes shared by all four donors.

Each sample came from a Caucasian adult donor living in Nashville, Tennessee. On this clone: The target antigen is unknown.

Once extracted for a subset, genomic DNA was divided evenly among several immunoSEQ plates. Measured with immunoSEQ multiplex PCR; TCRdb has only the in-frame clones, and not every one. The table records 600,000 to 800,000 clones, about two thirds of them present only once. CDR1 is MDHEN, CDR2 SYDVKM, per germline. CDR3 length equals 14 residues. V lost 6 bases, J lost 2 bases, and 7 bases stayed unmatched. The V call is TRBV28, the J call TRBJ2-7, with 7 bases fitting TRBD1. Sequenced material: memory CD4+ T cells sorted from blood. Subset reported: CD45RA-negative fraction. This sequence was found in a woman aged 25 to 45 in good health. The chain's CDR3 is CASRSTGRTYEQYF. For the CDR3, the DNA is TGTGCCAGCAGGTCGACAGGGCGCACCTACGAGCAGTACTTC.